This T cell receptor (beta chain) emerged from a study of T cells in localized non-small cell lung cancer. Study findings and constraints: Adjacent lung tissue had a median about 52 of the top 100 clones found in the tumor.

Per germline, CDR1 LNHDA and CDR2 SQIVND (reference sequence). The CDR3 has 13 amino acids. Trimming took off 4 bases at V and 5 bases at J, with 11 bases between the two ends. A remark on this clone: Its antigen is as yet unknown.

The method was immunoSEQ multiplex PCR; TCRdb's version includes in-frame clones alone and lacks a portion of them. The sample contains approximately 21,000 clones, 70% to 90% of which appear only once. The sequenced sample was peripheral blood, obtained before any cancer treatment. The V call is TRBV19, the J call TRBJ1-1; D not resolved. This receptor was obtained from a male donor at least 60 years old with stage I lung adenocarcinoma. The CDR3 nucleotides read TGTGCCAGTAGTACCATGACCGGGACTGAAGCTTTCTTT. This translates into CASSTMTGTEAFF.